Presented here are 8 T cell receptor beta chains from one specimen sequenced in a study of cytomegalovirus exposure and HLA in healthy donors. It was with 60 Vbeta and 13 Jbeta primers that the PCR ran. The data were produced by immunoSEQ multiplex PCR, yet TCRdb's version contains in-frame clones alone and is incomplete. Found here are about 190,000 clones, 77% of them singletons; the top ten hold 2% to 2.5%. The source material was PBMCs. The receptor source for this set is a woman younger than 45 in good health and CMV-seropositive.

The gene calls are TRBV7-9 and TRBJ1-1; 7 nucleotides agree with TRBD1. Trimming took 5 bases from V and 0 from J; bases not matched to a gene: 9. The germline CDR1 and CDR2 sequences are SEHNR and FQNEAQ (reference sequence). The CDR3 is 16 residues long. The CDR3 loop reads CASSETGVGMNTEAFF. CDR3 DNA sequence: TGTGCCAGCAGCGAAACAGGGGTGGGGATGAACACTGAAGCTTTCTTT.

The table lists this clone with a few counts. V and J are TRBV4-1 and TRBJ2-3; D may be TRBD2 (6 bases). V was trimmed by 11 bases and J by 2 bases, leaving 14 bases between them. The CDR3 consists of 13 residues. Germline values: CDR1 MGHRA, CDR2 YSYEKL. The CDR3 is CAGSRGSTDTQYF. The CDR3 DNA reads as TGCGCCGGTTCGCGGGGTTCCACAGATACGCAGTATTTT.

This clone was found once. This chain connects TRBV20-1 to TRBJ2-3; possibly TRBD2 for D (6 bases). Germline CDR1 reads DFQATT; CDR2 reads SNEGSKA (reference sequence). The CDR3 has 11 amino acids. Trimming removed 5 bases at V and 3 bases at J, with 6 bases between. In DNA form, the CDR3 reads TGCAGTGCTGGGGGGACAGATACGCAGTATTTT. This codes for CSAGGTDTQYF.

This clone was counted a few times. The chain uses TRBV6-5 and TRBJ2-3; D is unclear. Trimming stripped 6 bases from V and 4 bases from J, with 14 bases between. CDR3 length: 14 amino acids. The germline V gene has CDR1 MNHEY and CDR2 SVGAGI. Here the CDR3 reads CASSATHWADTQYF. The CDR3, as DNA: TGTGCCAGCAGCGCGACTCATTGGGCAGATACGCAGTATTTT.

This rearrangement joins TRBV29-1 to TRBJ1-2; the match to TRBD1 covers 9 bases. The length of the CDR3 is 14 residues. The V segment lost 0 bases and the J segment 7 bases; nucleotides outside the gene matches: 6. Germline V gives CDR1 SQVTM, CDR2 ANQGSEA. CDR3 protein: CSVEDRGTGFGYTF. The CDR3 DNA reads as TGCAGCGTTGAAGATCGGGGGACAGGGTTTGGCTACACCTTC. Full variable domain (missing parts from reference TRBV29-1 and TRBJ1-2): SAVISQKPSRDICQRGTSLTIQCQVDSQVTMMFWYRQQPGQSLTLIATANQGSEATYESGFVIDKFPISRPNLTFSTLTVSNMSPEDSSIYLCSVEDRGTGFGYTFGSGTRLTVV.

This clone has only one observation. The J gene is TRBJ1-1, the V gene TRBV28, with TRBD1 identical over 9 bases. Germline V gene data show CDR1 as MDHEN and CDR2 as SYDVKM. The CDR3 loop spans 13 amino acids. V gave up 7 bases and J gave up 7 bases; unmatched junction bases: 7. CDR3: CASTLQGAREAFF. The CDR3 DNA is TGTGCCAGCACCTTACAGGGGGCTCGTGAAGCTTTCTTT.

The chain recombines TRBV20-1 with TRBJ2-1; a possible D gene is TRBD1 (7 bases). V was clipped by 5 bases and J by 10 bases, with 12 bases between them. The CDR3 extends over 11 amino acids. CDR1 is DFQATT and CDR2 is SNEGSKA in the germline V gene (reference sequence). Here the CDR3 DNA reads TGCAGTGCTCAGGGGGGCGGGGAGCAGTTCTTC. This encodes CSAQGGGEQFF.

The rearrangement joins TRBV27 to TRBJ2-1, with D perhaps matching TRBD2 (6 bases). Trimming took 5 bases from V and 6 from J, leaving 20 bases between them. Germline V gene sequence: CDR1 MNHEY, CDR2 SMNVEV (reference sequence). The CDR3 runs to 16 residues. The CDR3 sequence is CASSTPPGLSRNEQFF. Here the CDR3 DNA reads TGTGCCAGCAGTACCCCTCCGGGACTCTCCCGCAATGAGCAGTTCTTC.